Listed here is a single T cell receptor beta chain. Its antigen is unidentified. Profiling relied on immunoSEQ multiplex PCR, and the TCRdb table lists in-frame clones only, not all of them. The data show approximately 70,000 clones, with about 83% seen just once and 6.5% to 7.5% held by the top ten. The data originate from a study of OX40 agonist ivuxolimab in advanced cancers. Study results and caveats: Partly responding patients at 0.1-3.0 mg/kg showed some of the smallest clonal expansion. CD8+ T cells (on average) carried more expanded clones than CD4+ T cells.

The CDR3 extends over 15 amino acids. Trimming cost V 1 base and J 0 bases, with 9 bases left between them. The V gene's germline CDR1 is SGHRS and CDR2 YFSETQ. The chain recombines TRBV5-1 with TRBJ2-3; a possible D gene is TRBD2 (6 bases). The sequences come from CD4+ or CD8+ T cells sorted from blood, collected in a trial of the OX40 agonist ivuxolimab. The TCR originated in an adult with an advanced solid tumor such as melanoma, head and neck, liver or kidney cancer. The CDR3 nucleotides read TGCGCCAGCAGCTTGATGCGGGGTAGCACAGATACGCAGTATTTT. Its translation is CASSLMRGSTDTQYF.